The 7 T cell receptor beta chains below come from one sample, sequenced in a study of cytomegalovirus exposure and HLA in healthy donors. PCR primers comprised 60 Vbeta and 13 Jbeta primers. Measured with immunoSEQ multiplex PCR; TCRdb has only the in-frame clones, and not every one. This table has 200,000 to 250,000 clones, over 75% appearing once. Sequenced: PBMCs. These receptors originate from a woman aged 25 to 39 in good health and CMV-seronegative.

This chain connects TRBV30 to TRBJ2-1; possibly TRBD2 for D (6 bases). The CDR3 covers 10 residues. The germline CDR1 and CDR2 sequences are GTSNPN and SVGIG (reference sequence). V shed 7 bases and J shed 7 bases, with 8 bases lying between them. The CDR3 protein is CASGENEQFF. The CDR3 region has the DNA TGTGCCTCGGGGGAGAATGAGCAGTTCTTC.

This clone occurred a few times. V gene TRBV5-6 combines with J gene TRBJ2-2; 7 bases match TRBD1. CDR3 size: 18 residues. The V and J ends lost 3 bases and 12 bases, in that order; junction bases with no gene match: 23. Germline V gene data show CDR1 as SGHDT and CDR2 as YYEEEE. Written as DNA, the CDR3 is TGTGCCAGCAGCTACCTAACCGGGACAGTATCTTCGAGGGGACAGCTGTTTTTT. As protein: CASSYLTGTVSSRGQLFF. Combining the CDR3 with reference TRBV5-6 and TRBJ2-2 gives the whole variable domain DAGVTQSPTHLIKTRGQQVTLRCSPKSGHDTVSWYQQALGQGPQFIFQYYEEEERQRGNFPDRFSGHQFPNYSSELNVNALLLGDSALYLCASSYLTGTVSSRGQLFFGEGSRLTVL.

The chain recombines TRBV9 with TRBJ2-1; 7 nucleotides agree with TRBD2. The CDR3 has 15 amino acids. V shed 1 base and J 2 bases; nucleotides not matched to a gene: 3. Germline-derived CDR1 and CDR2 are SGDLS and YYNGEE. The CDR3 DNA is TGTGCCAGCAGCGTACGCGGGAGTGCCTACAATGAGCAGTTCTTC. Protein sequence: CASSVRGSAYNEQFF. Supplemented by reference TRBV9 and TRBJ2-1, the full variable domain reads DSGVTQTPKHLITATGQRVTLRCSPRSGDLSVYWYQQSLDQGLQFLIQYYNGEERAKGNILERFSAQQFPDLHSELNLSSLELGDSALYFCASSVRGSAYNEQFFGPGTRLTVL.

This chain joins TRBV30 and TRBJ1-5, with D possibly TRBD1 on 5 matching bases. V lost 0 bases and J lost 7, with 16 bases in between. Germline CDR1 is GTSNPN and CDR2 is SVGIG (reference sequence). This CDR3 has 15 amino acids. The CDR3 protein is CAWSVRWPGPQPQHF. The CDR3 DNA sequence: TGTGCCTGGAGTGTACGGTGGCCAGGGCCCCAGCCCCAGCATTTT.

The CDR3 protein is CASSFLLNQPQHF. The CDR3 DNA reads TGTGCCAGCAGCTTTTTACTCAATCAGCCCCAGCATTTT. V is TRBV5-5 and J is TRBJ1-5, with D uncertain. The CDR3 runs 13 residues. The V gene's germline CDR1 is SGHKS and CDR2 YYEKEE (reference sequence). V lost 2 bases, J lost 3 bases, and 6 bases lay in between.

In this sample, this clone turned up once. The chain is built from TRBV27 and TRBJ1-2; a weak D match, TRBD1 (6 bases). The germline gives CDR1 MNHEY, CDR2 SMNVEV (reference sequence). V gave up 3 bases and J gave up 6 bases, with 11 bases separating them. The CDR3 sequence is 13 residues long. In DNA form, the CDR3 reads TGTGCCAGCAGTTTGGCCAGGGGAAATGGCTACACCTTC. Its protein product is CASSLARGNGYTF.

This sequence joins TRBV2 and TRBJ1-6; TRBD1 agrees at 11 bases. The V and J ends lost 6 bases and 10 bases, in that order; junction bases with no gene match: 8. The germline V gene encodes CDR1 SNHLY and CDR2 FYNNEI. The CDR3 is 15 amino acids. CDR3: CASRVPGTGGSPLHF. Here the CDR3 DNA reads TGTGCCAGCAGGGTTCCCGGGACAGGGGGATCACCCCTCCACTTT.